Listed below are T cell receptor beta chains from one sample, sequenced in a study of blood T cell repertoires in COVID-19. Repertoires were generated with immunoSEQ multiplex PCR, while TCRdb's copy carries only in-frame clones and drops some. Here the sample spans about 530,000 clones, around 90% being singletons. The specimen was peripheral blood. These receptors all come from a woman between 45 and 60 years old with COVID-19, enrolled during active disease. Each CDR3 is given with its conserved first and last residue. D genes are given only for firm matches. Expanded clones are given a class, and other clones once, few, many or no size at all.

>TRBJ1-4|.|15|TRBV5-1|.
CASSAPGINEEKLFF
TGCGCCAGCAGCGCCCCAGGAATTAATGAGGAAAAACTGTTTTTT
>TRBJ1-2|few|13|TRBV19|.
CASSMGQGYGYTF
TGTGCCAGTAGTATGGGGCAGGGTTATGGCTACACCTTC
>TRBJ1-2|.|12|TRBV6-5|TRBD1
CASSSNRGGYTF
TGTGCCAGCAGTTCTAACAGGGGAGGCTACACCTTC
>TRBJ2-2|.|12|TRBV19|.
CASRTFHGELFF
TGTGCCAGTAGGACATTTCACGGGGAGCTGTTTTTT
>TRBJ1-4|.|15|TRBV7-9|TRBD1
CASSLGGTGGEKLFF
TGTGCCAGCAGCTTAGGTGGGACAGGCGGAGAAAAACTGTTTTTT
>TRBJ1-5|.|14|TRBV7-9|.
CASSLPGFNQPQHF
TGTGCCAGCAGCTTACCGGGGTTCAATCAGCCCCAGCATTTT
>TRBJ2-7|.|14|TRBV5-1|.
CASSSELRGYEQYF
TGCGCCAGCAGCTCGGAACTCAGGGGTTACGAGCAGTACTTC
>TRBJ2-7|.|14|TRBV13|TRBD1
CASSPNTGGYEQYF
TGTGCCAGCAGCCCAAACACAGGGGGCTACGAGCAGTACTTC
>TRBJ1-6|.|15|TRBV9|TRBD1
CASSVDGQGGSPLHF
TGTGCCAGCAGCGTAGATGGGCAGGGGGGTTCACCCCTCCACTTT
>TRBJ2-5|.|15|TRBV6-5|TRBD1
CASSWAGTGEETQYF
TGTGCCAGCTCGTGGGCGGGGACAGGGGAAGAGACCCAGTACTTC
>TRBJ1-3|.|14|TRBV5-6|.
CASSQTRSGNTIYF
TGTGCCAGCAGCCAGACTCGTTCTGGAAACACCATATATTTT
>TRBJ1-2|.|16|TRBV5-1|TRBD1
CASSLDRVELNYGYTF
TGCGCCAGCAGCCTAGACAGGGTTGAACTAAACTATGGCTACACCTTC
>TRBJ2-1|.|15|TRBV30|.
CAWSRALGGYNEQFF
TGTGCCTGGAGTCGGGCCCTCGGGGGCTACAATGAGCAGTTCTTC
>TRBJ1-1|.|12|TRBV28|.
CASSFTHTEAFF
TGTGCCAGCAGTTTTACACACACTGAAGCTTTCTTT
>TRBJ1-1|.|13|TRBV7-9|.
CASSPEGEPEAFF
TGTGCCAGCAGCCCCGAGGGGGAACCTGAAGCTTTCTTT
>TRBJ2-1|.|16|TRBV3-1/TRBV3-2|TRBD2
CASSLGLAGAYDEQFF
TGTGCCAGCAGCTTGGGACTAGCGGGGGCATATGATGAGCAGTTCTTC
>TRBJ2-5|.|14|TRBV4-1|TRBD1
CASSHTGGQETQYF
TGCGCCAGCAGCCATACAGGGGGTCAAGAGACCCAGTACTTC
>TRBJ1-1|.|16|TRBV10-3|.
CAISDPTAPSNTEAFF
TGTGCCATCAGTGACCCGACAGCGCCTAGTAACACTGAAGCTTTCTTT
>TRBJ1-2|.|12|TRBV24-1|.
CATSGFEDGYTF
TGTGCCACCAGTGGCTTCGAGGATGGCTACACCTTC
>TRBJ2-7|.|15|TRBV29-1|.
CSVEGRTLGSYEQYF
TGCAGCGTTGAAGGACGGACTCTTGGCTCCTACGAGCAGTACTTC
>TRBJ1-1|once|17|TRBV23-1|TRBD1
CASSQSGTGGSNTEAFF
TGCGCCAGCAGTCAATCCGGGACAGGGGGCAGTAACACTGAAGCTTTCTTT
>TRBJ1-6|few|16|TRBV6-6|TRBD1
CASSPWTGIRDSPLHF
TGTGCCAGCAGTCCATGGACAGGGATACGTGATTCACCCCTCCACTTT
>TRBJ1-2|.|15|TRBV19|TRBD1
CASRDGQGDSSGYTF
TGTGCCAGTAGGGACGGACAGGGGGATAGTTCTGGCTACACCTTC
>TRBJ2-7|once|16|TRBV27|.
CASSGILTGSFYEQYF
TGTGCCAGCAGTGGAATATTGACAGGCAGTTTCTACGAGCAGTACTTC
>TRBJ2-7|few|13|TRBV12-3/TRBV12-4|.
CASSFGLSYEQYF
TGTGCCAGCAGTTTTGGCCTCTCCTACGAGCAGTACTTC
>TRBJ2-7|.|14|TRBV5-1|.
CASSLEPSDDEQYF
TGCGCCAGCAGCTTGGAGCCCAGCGACGACGAGCAGTACTTC
>TRBJ2-5|.|15|TRBV5-1|TRBD1
CASSLVQGARETQYF
TGCGCCAGCAGCTTGGTCCAGGGGGCGCGAGAGACCCAGTACTTC
>TRBJ2-2|.|15|TRBV7-2|TRBD2
CASSLTRLAAGELFF
TGTGCCAGCAGCTTAACCCGACTAGCAGCTGGGGAGCTGTTTTTT
>TRBJ1-3|.|14|TRBV24-1|.
CATSDRRSGNTIYF
TGTGCCACCAGCGACAGGCGCTCTGGAAACACCATATATTTT
>TRBJ2-7|.|15|TRBV5-6|.
CASSTDPLGTYEQYF
TGTGCCAGCAGCACCGACCCACTAGGCACCTACGAGCAGTACTTC
>TRBJ1-5|few|17|TRBV7-8|TRBD1
CASSTGTGANSNQPQHF
TGTGCCAGCAGTACCGGGACAGGGGCCAATAGCAATCAGCCCCAGCATTTT
>TRBJ1-1|.|14|TRBV25-1|TRBD1
CASSQTGGPTEAFF
TGTGCCAGCAGCCAGACAGGGGGGCCCACTGAAGCTTTCTTT
>TRBJ1-3|.|16|TRBV9|TRBD1
CASSFRTGGTGNTIYF
TGTGCCAGCAGCTTTAGGACAGGGGGTACTGGAAACACCATATATTTT
>TRBJ1-1|.|15|TRBV9|.
CASSVEDSLNTEAFF
TGTGCCAGCAGCGTAGAGGACAGTCTGAACACTGAAGCTTTCTTT
>TRBJ1-5|.|14|TRBV4-1|.
CASSQEREIQPQHF
TGCGCCAGCAGCCAAGAACGGGAAATCCAGCCCCAGCATTTT
>TRBJ1-1|.|12|TRBV11-2|.
CASSLVSTEAFF
TGTGCCAGCAGCTTGGTGAGCACTGAAGCTTTCTTT
>TRBJ1-1|.|14|TRBV10-3|TRBD1
CATGQGGWDTEAFF
TGTGCCACCGGACAGGGTGGTTGGGACACTGAAGCTTTCTTT
>TRBJ2-7|.|15|TRBV6-1|.
CASSEPTLTSYEQYF
TGTGCCAGCAGTGAACCGACTCTTACGTCCTACGAGCAGTACTTC
>TRBJ2-3|.|12|TRBV3-1/TRBV3-2|.
CASSQDADTQYF
TGTGCCAGCAGCCAAGACGCAGATACGCAGTATTTT
>TRBJ1-2|.|12|TRBV14|.
CASSPGIYGYTF
TGTGCCAGCAGCCCGGGGATCTATGGCTACACCTTC
>TRBJ1-5|.|14|TRBV19|.
CASTIFQSNQPQHF
TGTGCCAGTACTATCTTCCAGAGCAATCAGCCCCAGCATTTT
>TRBJ1-1|few|13|TRBV5-6|TRBD1
CASSPGQGRIAFF
TGTGCCAGCAGCCCGGGACAGGGGAGGATAGCTTTCTTT
>TRBJ1-2|.|13|TRBV12-5|TRBD1
CASGLGQGIGYTF
TGTGCTAGTGGTTTGGGACAGGGGATCGGCTACACCTTC
>TRBJ1-1|.|13|TRBV9|TRBD1
CASSAQGGTEAFF
TGTGCCAGCAGCGCACAGGGGGGAACTGAAGCTTTCTTT
>TRBJ2-3|.|19|TRBV21-1|.
CASSKRVLAGDRGTDTQYF
TGTGCCAGCAGCAAACGGGTCCTGGCCGGGGACAGGGGCACAGATACGCAGTATTTT
>TRBJ2-3|.|13|TRBV29-1|TRBD2
CSVERTGGDTQYF
TGCAGCGTTGAGAGGACGGGGGGAGATACGCAGTATTTT
>TRBJ1-1|.|11|TRBV10-3|.
CAITGEGEAFF
TGTGCCATCACTGGGGAGGGTGAAGCTTTCTTT
>TRBJ1-4|.|16|TRBV7-3|.
CASSLRPKATNEKLFF
TGTGCCAGCAGCTTAAGGCCGAAAGCAACTAATGAAAAACTGTTTTTT
>TRBJ1-2|.|13|TRBV28|TRBD1
CAISGTEDYGYTF
TGTGCCATCTCCGGGACAGAGGATTATGGCTACACCTTC
>TRBJ2-5|.|13|TRBV7-3|.
CASSGLGGETQYF
TGTGCCAGCAGCGGACTAGGGGGAGAGACCCAGTACTTC
>TRBJ2-1|once|15|TRBV30|TRBD2
CAWSVGLAGYNEQFF
TGTGCCTGGAGTGTAGGGCTAGCGGGGTACAATGAGCAGTTCTTC
>TRBJ2-3|.|15|TRBV6-5|.
CASSHGSAHTDTQYF
TGTGCCAGCAGTCACGGGTCCGCACACACAGATACGCAGTATTTT
>TRBJ2-1|once|15|TRBV9|TRBD2
CASSALAGGQDEQFF
TGTGCCAGCAGCGCCTTAGCGGGGGGGCAAGATGAGCAGTTCTTC
>TRBJ2-7|.|14|TRBV19|.
CASSVRGSSYEQYF
TGTGCCAGTAGTGTCAGGGGTAGCTCCTACGAGCAGTACTTC
>TRBJ1-1|.|13|TRBV9|TRBD1
CASSQGADTEAFF
TGTGCCAGCAGCCAGGGGGCGGACACTGAAGCTTTCTTT
>TRBJ2-3|once|14|TRBV15|.
CATSRDTSTDTQYF
TGTGCCACCAGCAGAGATACTAGCACAGATACGCAGTATTTT
>TRBJ2-2|.|16|TRBV9|TRBD1
CASSAGGTGRTGELFF
TGTGCCAGCAGCGCCGGGGGGACAGGGAGAACCGGGGAGCTGTTTTTT
>TRBJ1-1|.|12|TRBV10-3|.
CAISESFSEAFF
TGTGCCATCAGTGAGTCGTTCTCCGAAGCTTTCTTT